The 19 T cell receptor beta chains reported below all come from one sample, sequenced in a study of shared clonotypes between healthy human individuals (TCRdb year 2020). The method was the immunoSEQ multiplex PCR assay. TCRdb took this table from immuneACCESS and kept in-frame rearrangements with V and J called. Such tables lack part of the clones; where checked against another copy, unresolved V genes explain under half of the gap, and the rest is unexplained. In this sample the table shows approximately 620,000 clones, 97% of which occur a single time. Around 0.058% of the sample belongs to the ten largest clones. Input material: naive CD4+ T cells sorted from blood. The meaning of the sample's cell subset or site label: CD45RA+ positively selected. The receptors come from a young woman in good health.

The chain combines TRBV28 with TRBJ1-5; D not resolved. Trimming cost V 5 bases and J 0 bases, with 14 bases left between them. Germline-derived CDR1 and CDR2 are MDHEN and SYDVKM. The CDR3 covers 16 residues. CDR3 DNA sequence: TGTGCCAGCAGTCCCAGCCAGCGGATTAGCAATCAGCCCCAGCATTTT. Its protein is CASSPSQRISNQPQHF.

The rearrangement links TRBV18 to TRBJ1-4; unclear D gene. Trimming cost V 2 bases and J 4 bases, with 14 bases left between them. The V gene's germline CDR1 is KGHSH and CDR2 LQKENI. The CDR3 is 16 residues long. The CDR3 protein is CASSPWVARNNEKLFF. CDR3 sequence (DNA): TGTGCCAGCTCACCATGGGTTGCCCGAAATAATGAAAAACTGTTTTTT.

The chain is built from TRBV10-3 and TRBJ2-7, with no clear D. V dropped 1 base and J dropped 3 bases, with 4 bases sitting between them. Germline V lookup: CDR1 ENHRY, CDR2 SYGVKD. CDR3 length equals 12 residues. The CDR3 DNA is TGTGCCATCAGTGAGTGGGACTACGAGCAGTACTTC. Translation gives CAISEWDYEQYF.

The chain couples TRBV4-2 to TRBJ2-3, with 9 bases matching TRBD2. The junction had 10 bases not matched to a gene; V was cut back by 1 base and J by 2 bases. The CDR3 consists of 18 residues. Germline V CDR1 and CDR2: LGHNA, YNFKEQ. CDR3 sequence reads: CASSQGRDSGGFTDTQYF. In DNA form, the CDR3 reads TGTGCCAGCAGCCAAGGTCGAGATAGCGGGGGTTTCACAGATACGCAGTATTTT.

The CDR3 sequence is CASSYSKAGAFYEQYF. Written as DNA, the CDR3 is TGTGCCAGCAGTTACTCGAAAGCGGGAGCCTTCTACGAGCAGTACTTC. This rearrangement joins TRBV6-5 to TRBJ2-7, with 8 bases fitting TRBD2. The CDR3 totals 16 residues. The ends lost 0 bases at V and 3 bases at J; junction bases unmatched: 7. Germline CDR1 reads MNHEY; CDR2 reads SVGAGI.

This clone was observed a few times. This sequence joins TRBV10-3 and TRBJ1-2; D call uncertain. The CDR3 spans 13 residues. V gave up 0 bases and J gave up 6 bases, with 8 bases separating them. Germline CDR1 ENHRY, CDR2 SYGVKD. For the CDR3, the DNA is TGTGCCATCAGTGAGTCGGTAAGCGATGGCTACACCTTC. It yields the protein CAISESVSDGYTF.

CDR3 sequence (DNA): TGTGCCAGCAGTTTTGGCTCTGGGGCCAACGTCCTGACTTTC. As protein: CASSFGSGANVLTF. The chain uses TRBV28 and TRBJ2-6; D is unclear. CDR1 is MDHEN, CDR2 SYDVKM, per germline. The CDR3 is 14 amino acids. Between the trimmed V and J ends, which lost 3 bases and 0 bases, there was a span of 3 bases.

This rearrangement joins TRBV29-1 to TRBJ2-1, with TRBD2 identical over 8 bases. The J segment lost 6 bases and the V segment lost 6 bases, leaving 7 bases of the junction unmatched. Per germline, CDR1 SQVTM and CDR2 ANQGSEA. The CDR3 is made up of 13 amino acids. CDR3 in DNA: TGCAGCGTAAGCGGGAGAATACTCAATGAGCAGTTCTTC. Its protein product is CSVSGRILNEQFF.

The rearrangement uses TRBV5-4 and TRBJ2-1; TRBD2 aligns across 8 bases. Trimming cost V 5 bases and J 7 bases; bases outside gene matches: 11. In germline, CDR1 is SGHNT, CDR2 YYREEE (reference sequence). This CDR3 comprises 15 residues. This CDR3 is CASSVAGIYTNEQFF. The DNA of the CDR3 is TGTGCCAGCAGTGTAGCGGGAATTTATACAAATGAGCAGTTCTTC. Full variable domain (remainder filled in from reference TRBV5-4 and TRBJ2-1): ETGVTQSPTHLIKTRGQQVTLRCSSQSGHNTVSWYQQALGQGPQFIFQYYREEENGRGNFPPRFSGLQFPNYSSELNVNALELDDSALYLCASSVAGIYTNEQFFGPGTRLTVL.

The gene calls are TRBV5-1 and TRBJ2-1; 7 bases are shared with TRBD2. The V segment lost 0 bases and the J segment 1 base; nucleotides outside the gene matches: 1. The germline CDR1 and CDR2 sequences are SGHRS and YFSETQ. The CDR3 sequence is 15 residues long. The CDR3 reads CASSLEAGSYNEQFF. Here the CDR3 DNA reads TGCGCCAGCAGCTTGGAAGCGGGATCCTACAATGAGCAGTTCTTC.

V and J are TRBV5-4 and TRBJ2-2, with D possibly being TRBD1 (5 bases). The germline CDR1 and CDR2 sequences are SGHNT and YYREEE (reference sequence). The length of the CDR3 is 14 residues. Trimming took 4 bases from V and 4 from J, leaving 11 bases between them. CDR3 sequence (DNA): TGTGCCAGCAGCGGCTCCAGGGCCACCGGGGAGCTGTTTTTT. Protein: CASSGSRATGELFF.

V is TRBV2 and J is TRBJ2-3; D unresolved. Trimming cost V 3 bases and J 2 bases, with 9 bases left between them. The CDR3 consists of 14 residues. Germline V gene sequence: CDR1 SNHLY, CDR2 FYNNEI. As DNA, the CDR3 is TGTGCCAGCAGTGAGCAACTAACCACAGATACGCAGTATTTT. This encodes CASSEQLTTDTQYF.

The chain is built from TRBV7-2 and TRBJ2-2; unclear D gene. The germline gives CDR1 SGHTA, CDR2 FQGNSA. There are 14 residues in the CDR3. Deletions cut 2 bases from V and 5 bases from J, with 9 bases between. The CDR3 DNA reads TGTGCCAGCAGCTTAACTGCCGTGACCGGGGAGCTGTTTTTT. Residues: CASSLTAVTGELFF.

The chain couples TRBV28 to TRBJ2-5, with D possibly being TRBD2 (6 bases). CDR3 length: 14 residues. The V end lost 6 bases, the J end lost 13 bases, and 24 bases lay between the germline ends. Germline V CDR1 and CDR2: MDHEN, SYDVKM. CDR3 region: CASSSDPGLGLTYF. For the CDR3, the DNA is TGTGCCAGCAGCTCGGATCCGGGACTGGGGTTGACGTACTTC.

The gene calls are TRBV25-1 and TRBJ2-1, with 11 bases aligning to TRBD1. V shed 6 bases and J 7 bases; nucleotides not matched to a gene: 2. Per the germline V gene, CDR1 is MGHDK and CDR2 is SYGVNS. The CDR3 extends over 13 amino acids. The CDR3 DNA reads TGTGCCAGCAGGGGACAGGGGGGTAATGAGCAGTTCTTC. It is translated as CASRGQGGNEQFF.

The V and J genes are TRBV28 and TRBJ1-2; D is uncertain. The CDR3 contains 13 residues. The germline CDR1 and CDR2 sequences are MDHEN and SYDVKM. V was shortened by 6 bases and J by 4 bases, with 12 bases between the two germline ends. CDR3: CASSRAPGYGYTF. In DNA form, the CDR3 reads TGTGCCAGCAGCCGGGCGCCGGGCTATGGCTACACCTTC.

V and J are TRBV6-5 and TRBJ2-1; TRBD1 matches at 12 bases. V was pared by 6 bases and J by 11 bases, with 11 bases of the junction left unmatched. This CDR3 is built from 15 residues. Germline CDR1 MNHEY, CDR2 SVGAGI. The CDR3 bases are TGTGCCAGCAGCCCCGGGACAGGGGGCCTCCGTAAGCAGTTCTTC. Its translation: CASSPGTGGLRKQFF.

The V call is TRBV28, the J call TRBJ2-2; 7 bases agree with TRBD2. The V and J ends lost 7 bases and 0 bases, in that order; junction bases with no gene match: 11. The CDR3 sequence is 17 residues long. Germline V gene data show CDR1 as MDHEN and CDR2 as SYDVKM. The CDR3 DNA is TGTGCCAGCACCCCTAGCGGCAGGGCCGCGAACACCGGGGAGCTGTTTTTT. Translating it yields CASTPSGRAANTGELFF.

The V and J genes are TRBV6-5 and TRBJ1-1; D is possibly TRBD1 (6 bases). Germline V gene data show CDR1 as MNHEY and CDR2 as SVGAGI. This CDR3 has 15 amino acids. Trimming pared 6 bases from V and 1 base from J, leaving 15 bases between. CDR3: CASRPDRSGNTEAFF. In nucleotides, the CDR3 is TGTGCCAGCAGGCCTGACAGGTCGGGGAACACTGAAGCTTTCTTT.